This is a list of T cell receptor beta chains from one sample in a study of blood T cell repertoires in COVID-19. The method was immunoSEQ multiplex PCR; TCRdb's version includes in-frame clones alone and lacks a portion of them. Of about 350,000 clones listed, roughly 90% are singletons. Sequencing input: peripheral blood. The origin of the receptors is a woman aged 55-69 years with COVID-19, enrolled during active disease. The conserved cysteine and the conserved F or W are not part of the CDR3 here. Expanded clones are given a class, and other clones once, few, many or no size at all.

j_call | v_call | clone_size | cdr3_aa
TRBJ1-5 | TRBV5-6 | - | ASTKGTGNQPQH
TRBJ1-2 | TRBV5-4 | once | ASSLDDRVYGYT
TRBJ1-1 | TRBV29-1 | few | SARDRGATEAF
TRBJ1-4 | TRBV5-1 | - | ASSWTDNNEKLF
TRBJ2-1 | TRBV11-2 | - | ASSAAGTAYNEQF
TRBJ2-3 | TRBV9 | - | ASSAPGQGYTQY
TRBJ2-4 | TRBV6-5 | - | ASSYLTGGLNIQY
TRBJ2-2 | TRBV5-6 | - | ASSYTGDTGELF
TRBJ1-3 | TRBV6-5 | - | ASSRRAPGNTIY
TRBJ1-6 | TRBV5-1 | once | ASSLEGQANSPLH
TRBJ1-5 | TRBV7-8 | - | ASSLVSGGNQPQH
TRBJ1-2 | TRBV12-5 | - | ASGASDRVYGYT
TRBJ2-2 | TRBV24-1 | - | ATSLGTGKTGELF
TRBJ1-2 | TRBV5-6 | - | ASSNSYGYT
TRBJ1-1 | TRBV5-1 | - | ASSLDRGGTEAF
TRBJ1-3 | TRBV29-1 | - | SVNKGGFNTIY
TRBJ1-5 | TRBV15 | - | ATSREDRGGQPQH
TRBJ2-3 | TRBV5-1 | - | ASRSGGFTDTQY
TRBJ2-3 | TRBV5-1 | - | ASSLGLSGGANTQY
TRBJ1-2 | TRBV18 | - | ASSPPGSNYGYT
TRBJ2-2 | TRBV6-2/TRBV6-3 | - | ASSYSELNTGELF
TRBJ1-6 | TRBV5-4 | - | ASRRTGTENSPLH
TRBJ2-1 | TRBV28 | - | ASSITAYEQF
TRBJ1-2 | TRBV20-1 | - | SARPDFA